A selection of T cell receptor beta chains follows, all from one sample in a study of T cell changes during pregnancy in multiple sclerosis. The data were produced by immunoSEQ multiplex PCR, yet TCRdb's version contains in-frame clones alone and is incomplete. Here the sample spans 98,000 or so clones, about 94% being singletons. Sample: peripheral blood, taken after pregnancy. These TCRs come from a female donor with multiple sclerosis, enrolled in a pregnancy study. CDR3s include the opening cysteine and the closing phenylalanine or tryptophan. D genes are given only for firm matches. The size of a clone is reported for some rows only, either as once, few or many, or as a class for expanded clones.

NA,NA,TRBV6-5,TRBJ2-7,CASRILAGSYEQYF,TGTGCCAGCAGGATACTAGCCGGGTCCTACGAGCAGTACTTC
NA,NA,TRBV27,TRBJ1-5,CASSLWSSLSNQPQHF,TGTGCCAGCAGTTTATGGAGCAGTCTTAGCAATCAGCCCCAGCATTTT
NA,NA,TRBV7-6,TRBJ2-3,CASSPVLLALTDTQYF,TGTGCCAGCAGCCCCGTACTCCTCGCCCTCACAGATACGCAGTATTTT
NA,NA,TRBV2,TRBJ1-2,CASSDGYRVSGYTF,TGTGCCAGCAGTGACGGGTACAGGGTTTCTGGCTACACCTTC
NA,TRBD1,TRBV19,TRBJ2-7,CASSMGTGSHEQYF,TGTGCCAGTAGTATGGGGACAGGGTCCCACGAGCAGTACTTC
NA,NA,TRBV7-9,TRBJ1-2,CASSARDGGYGYTF,TGTGCCAGCAGCGCCCGGGACGGGGGCTATGGCTACACCTTC
NA,NA,TRBV9,TRBJ1-5,CASSVDVGDNQPQHF,TGTGCCAGCAGCGTAGATGTGGGAGACAATCAGCCCCAGCATTTT
NA,TRBD1,TRBV7-2,TRBJ1-2,CASSQPGQGFYGYTF,TGTGCCAGCAGCCAGCCAGGACAGGGGTTCTATGGCTACACCTTC
once,NA,TRBV11-2,TRBJ2-7,CASSELDEQYF,TGTGCCAGCAGCGAACTAGACGAGCAGTACTTC
once,TRBD2,TRBV14,TRBJ2-1,CASSPWTSGRAHNEQFF,TGTGCCAGCAGCCCTTGGACTAGCGGGAGGGCCCACAATGAGCAGTTCTTC
NA,NA,TRBV19,TRBJ1-1,CASSPPGTEAFF,TGTGCCAGTAGTCCTCCGGGGACTGAAGCTTTCTTT
once,TRBD2,TRBV19,TRBJ2-1,CASVDIAGVFEQFF,TGTGCCAGTGTAGATATAGCGGGAGTCTTTGAGCAGTTCTTC
NA,NA,TRBV5-1,TRBJ2-7,CASSPQSYEQYF,TGCGCCAGCAGCCCACAGAGCTACGAGCAGTACTTC
once,TRBD2,TRBV7-7,TRBJ2-5,CASSFGLAGKETQYF,TGTGCCAGCAGCTTCGGCCTAGCGGGCAAAGAGACCCAGTACTTC
NA,NA,TRBV30,TRBJ1-1,CAWIRATEAFF,TGTGCCTGGATCAGGGCCACTGAAGCTTTCTTT
NA,NA,TRBV6-1,TRBJ1-5,CASSDPQGYQPQHF,TGTGCCAGCAGTGATCCACAGGGTTATCAGCCCCAGCATTTT
NA,TRBD2,TRBV19,TRBJ2-1,CASSIGTSGPRGSYYNEQFF,TGTGCCAGTAGTATCGGGACTAGCGGCCCTAGGGGCTCCTACTACAATGAGCAGTTCTTC
NA,TRBD1,TRBV7-9,TRBJ1-1,CASSHPQGPGNTEAFF,TGTGCCAGCAGCCACCCACAGGGGCCGGGGAACACTGAAGCTTTCTTT
NA,NA,TRBV28,TRBJ1-5,CASSLRTGAYSNQPQHF,TGTGCCAGCAGTTTAAGGACGGGAGCATATAGCAATCAGCCCCAGCATTTT
NA,NA,TRBV2,TRBJ2-3,CASSEQDTFTDTQYF,TGTGCCAGCAGTGAGCAGGACACTTTCACAGATACGCAGTATTTT
NA,NA,TRBV10-2,TRBJ2-7,CASSPTGSYEQYF,TGCGCCAGCAGCCCAACAGGGTCCTACGAGCAGTACTTC
NA,NA,TRBV4-2,TRBJ2-5,CASSQDVDIPTQYF,TGTGCCAGCAGCCAAGATGTAGACATTCCGACCCAGTACTTC
NA,NA,TRBV19,TRBJ1-1,CASTLGTRNTEAFF,TGTGCCAGTACCCTAGGCACTCGGAACACTGAAGCTTTCTTT
NA,TRBD1,TRBV20-1,TRBJ1-2,CSAYNRGVGTF,TGCAGTGCTTACAACAGGGGTGTAGGCACCTTC
few,NA,TRBV7-8,TRBJ1-3,CASRPPGSGNTIYF,TGTGCCAGCAGACCCCCGGGGTCTGGAAACACCATATATTTT
NA,TRBD1,TRBV29-1,TRBJ2-6,CSVPGGNGGANVLTF,TGCAGCGTTCCAGGGGGCAACGGAGGGGCCAACGTCCTGACTTTC
NA,NA,TRBV5-1,TRBJ2-1,CASSLADGSGYNEQFF,TGCGCCAGCAGCTTGGCGGACGGGAGCGGGTACAATGAGCAGTTCTTC
NA,TRBD2,TRBV28,TRBJ2-7,CASSFGRFYEQYF,TGTGCCAGCAGTTTCGGGAGGTTCTACGAGCAGTACTTC
NA,NA,TRBV18,TRBJ2-5,CASSPLDSQETQYF,TGTGCCAGCTCACCCTTGGACAGCCAAGAGACCCAGTACTTC
NA,NA,TRBV7-8,TRBJ2-1,CASSRPTPKGAGSSYNEQFF,TGTGCCAGCAGCCGCCCTACGCCGAAGGGGGCGGGGAGCTCCTACAATGAGCAGTTCTTC
NA,TRBD1,TRBV28,TRBJ1-2,CASSFGDRNYGYTF,TGTGCCAGCAGTTTTGGGGACAGAAATTATGGCTACACCTTC
NA,NA,TRBV18,TRBJ2-7,CASSPPLATYEQYF,TGTGCCAGCTCACCACCTCTAGCAACCTACGAGCAGTACTTC
NA,NA,TRBV9,TRBJ2-2,CASSVAGQTNTGELFF,TGTGCCAGCAGCGTAGCTGGGCAGACGAACACCGGGGAGCTGTTTTTT
few,TRBD1,TRBV19,TRBJ1-3,CASTRQGIGNTIYF,TGTGCCAGTACCCGACAGGGAATTGGAAACACCATATATTTT
NA,TRBD2,TRBV18,TRBJ2-3,CASSPVLASTDTQYF,TGTGCCAGCTCACCGGTACTAGCGAGCACAGATACGCAGTATTTT
NA,TRBD2,TRBV6-1,TRBJ2-3,CASSFGGGVRDTQYF,TGTGCCAGCAGCTTCGGCGGGGGGGTTCGGGATACGCAGTATTTT
NA,NA,TRBV10-3,TRBJ2-3,CAIRKQVGRADTQYF,TGTGCCATCAGAAAACAGGTGGGCCGTGCAGATACGCAGTATTTT
NA,TRBD2,TRBV9,TRBJ2-4,CASSGGGGPKNIQYF,TGTGCCAGCAGCGGGGGCGGGGGGCCTAAAAACATTCAGTACTTC
NA,NA,TRBV5-4,TRBJ1-1,CASSLRAGYTEAFF,TGTGCCAGCAGCTTGAGGGCGGGGTACACTGAAGCTTTCTTT
NA,NA,TRBV7-9,TRBJ2-1,CASSLSGTVLIF,TGTGCCAGCAGCCTTTCCGGGACTGTGTTGATCTTC
NA,TRBD2,TRBV15,TRBJ2-1,CATSRDPGLAGGSDEQFF,TGTGCCACCAGCAGGGACCCGGGACTAGCGGGAGGTTCAGATGAGCAGTTCTTC
NA,TRBD2,TRBV27,TRBJ2-2,CATKRKTSGIYGGELFF,TGTGCCACCAAAAGGAAGACTAGCGGGATCTATGGCGGGGAGCTGTTTTTT
NA,TRBD1,TRBV27,TRBJ2-7,CASSLQGAPSYEQYF,TGTGCCAGCAGCCTCCAGGGGGCTCCCTCCTACGAGCAGTACTTC
NA,TRBD2,TRBV5-6,TRBJ2-1,CASSLRRAGGQPIEQFF,TGTGCCAGCAGCTTGCGCAGGGCGGGAGGCCAACCAATTGAGCAGTTCTTC
NA,TRBD1,TRBV27,TRBJ1-3,CASSLWGTGGRGNTIYF,TGTGCCAGCAGTTTATGGGGGACAGGGGGAAGGGGAAACACCATATATTTT
NA,TRBD1,TRBV7-8,TRBJ1-2,CASSGHPQGARGYTF,TGTGCCAGCAGCGGCCATCCACAGGGGGCGAGAGGCTACACCTTC
NA,TRBD1,TRBV7-7,TRBJ2-2,CASSLGTGGSGELFF,TGTGCCAGCAGCCTCGGGACAGGGGGTTCCGGGGAGCTGTTTTTT
NA,TRBD1,TRBV29-1,TRBJ1-4,CSAGQLNEKLFF,TGCAGCGCGGGACAGCTAAATGAAAAACTGTTTTTT
NA,NA,TRBV19,TRBJ2-1,CASSINSFNEQFF,TGTGCCAGTAGTATAAATAGTTTTAATGAGCAGTTCTTC
NA,NA,TRBV2,TRBJ1-1,CASGRWDANTEAFF,TGTGCCAGCGGGAGGTGGGATGCTAACACTGAAGCTTTCTTT
NA,TRBD1,TRBV10-2,TRBJ2-3,CASSEPSTGGTDTQYF,TGCGCCAGCAGTGAGCCTTCGACAGGGGGCACAGATACGCAGTATTTT
NA,TRBD2,TRBV5-1,TRBJ2-2,CASSSPGLAGELFF,TGCGCCAGCAGCTCCCCGGGACTAGCCGGGGAGCTGTTTTTT
NA,TRBD2,TRBV27,TRBJ2-7,CASSPRAGGNYEQYF,TGTGCCAGCAGTCCCCGAGCGGGAGGAAACTACGAGCAGTACTTC
few,NA,TRBV7-8,TRBJ1-2,CASSLPPGGYTF,TGTGCCAGCAGCTTACCCCCGGGGGGCTACACCTTC
NA,TRBD2,TRBV9,TRBJ2-1,CASSEPSGRGYNEQFF,TGTGCCAGCAGCGAACCAAGCGGGAGGGGCTACAATGAGCAGTTCTTC
NA,TRBD2,TRBV19,TRBJ2-7,CASSTSGRRLSYEQYF,TGTGCCAGTAGCACTAGCGGGCGAAGATTGTCCTACGAGCAGTACTTC
NA,NA,TRBV10-3,TRBJ1-1,CAISNGGGGTEAFF,TGTGCCATCAGTAACGGGGGAGGAGGCACTGAAGCTTTCTTT
NA,TRBD2,TRBV18,TRBJ2-2,CASARRTLAGEAGELFF,TGTGCCAGCGCCCGACGGACGCTAGCGGGAGAGGCCGGGGAGCTGTTTTTT
once,NA,TRBV5-4,TRBJ2-1,CASSPRQANEQFF,TGTGCCAGCAGCCCCAGACAGGCGAATGAGCAGTTCTTC
NA,NA,TRBV2,TRBJ1-4,CASSRATNEKLFF,TGTGCCAGCAGTCGTGCAACTAATGAAAAACTGTTTTTT